This T cell receptor (beta chain) comes out of a study of T cell clusters in autoimmune cytopenias. The germline V gene encodes CDR1 LNHDA and CDR2 SQIVND (reference sequence). This CDR3 comprises 12 residues. TRB was amplified by touch-down multiplex PCR, primer pools A and B combined. TCRdb reworked the multiplex PCR reads into one entry per CDR3 protein, no DNA. The listing contains 11,000 or so distinct CDR3 sequences. Each sample's input was around 250 ng genomic DNA, roughly 40,000 genome equivalents. In addition, the sample was reused for a study of T cell repertoires in aging, cancer and after chemotherapy. As that study records: Untreated cancer patients had significantly lower blood TCR diversity than age-matched healthy donors.

The receptor comes from a human donor in good health. The V gene is TRBV19, the J gene TRBJ1-5. Sequenced input: peripheral blood. CDR3 sequence: CASRDRNQPQHF.